This T cell receptor beta chain is from a study of cytomegalovirus exposure and HLA in healthy donors (dated by TCRdb to about 2017). Regarding the research as a whole: An earlier analysis of roughly 630 of the donors reported 250 to 300 Gb of sequence data and more than 90 million unique TCR beta sequences from approximately 180 million T cells. An early release that covered some 630 HLA-typed donors contained about 300 gigabases of sequencing data and 65 million to 100 million unique TCR sequences. The genetic ancestry cluster associated with self-reported Caucasian donors included about 84% of the roughly 410 genotyped donors. The study was designed to test whether signatures of past pathogen exposure could be identified by cataloging public T cell receptors. The study used immunosequencing to profile the T cell repertoires of approximately 690 subjects and linked those repertoires to cytomegalovirus serostatus. Besides the first cohort of around 700 subjects, a separate validation cohort made up of 90 to 150 different subjects was used. To predict cytomegalovirus infection status, the study combined high-throughput TCR immunosequencing, statistical association of individual TCRs with disease status, and machine learning. To study patterns of TCR occurrence, a later analysis re-analyzed previously published TCR beta repertoires from around 700 donors and added high-resolution HLA genotyping. In the later analysis, no new phenotypic data were used to find candidate immune exposures; instead, reliance was placed on TCR beta sequences and their occurrence across donors. In an earlier analysis of a few hundred of the donors, high-throughput TCR beta sequencing was used to judge whether each TCR beta V gene segment behaved as functional or pseudogenic. Donor age, sex, ethnicity and CMV serostatus were compiled alongside the repertoire data. A later genetic analysis used genome-wide SNP genotypes for about 65% of the 666 donors, treating that subset as a discovery cohort. Every repertoire in the discovery cohort had been generated on one and the same sequencing platform. Class I and class II HLA loci were covered by the typing at four-digit resolution. The number of typed donors differed by locus: about 620-640 for A, B, C, DRB1 and DQB1; 522 for DQA1; approximately 610 for DPA1; and roughly 450 for DPB1. Four or five DR-DQ haplotypes were handled as single units for association and clustering because linkage in the cohort was strong. Across 300 to 400 genotyped donors of the cohort, an average of roughly 200,000 unique TCR beta nucleotide sequences per donor were sequenced, and around 20% of those sequences were non-productive.

The library was prepared using the immunoSEQ multiplex PCR assay. The multiplex PCR relied on a mix of 60 forward primers for TCR Vbeta segments and 13 reverse primers for TCR Jbeta segments. The CDR3 region of rearranged TCR beta genes was amplified from genomic DNA by a multiplex PCR assay. On the Illumina HiSeq System, the amplified TCR beta libraries were sequenced as 87-base-pair reads. The paper's processing steps were these. A later analysis tallied 70 million to 100 million unique TCR beta chains across the 610 or so repertoires, and approximately 11 million of those chains were shared by two or more donors. Raw reads were error-corrected and collapsed into unique sequences with a nearest-neighbor algorithm that merged closely related sequences to remove PCR and sequencing errors. To assign V, D and J gene segments, CDR3 sequences were aligned to IMGT reference sequences. For a sequence to be retained, a match of at least six nucleotides was required to both a V gene segment and a J gene segment. Rearrangements were called productive when the CDR3 lacked stop codons and stayed in frame with V and J; all others were non-productive. CDR3 was defined by IMGT convention, running from the second conserved V-encoded cysteine to the conserved J-encoded phenylalanine. Sequences without an unambiguous match to a single V gene segment were excluded from the earlier analysis of several hundred of the donors. An earlier analysis of 450 to 650 of the donors called V segments functional above 56.7% productive rearrangements and segregating when the between-donor standard deviation exceeded 5%. To diagnose cytomegalovirus status from the catalog of TCR beta chain sequences, a statistical classification framework was built. In a later analysis, V and J genes were assigned by comparing TCR nucleotide sequences against IMGT/GENE-DB human TR gene sequences. Using the TCRdist pipeline, a later analysis assigned CDR3 sequences along with most-parsimonious VDJ recombination scenarios. In a later analysis, each TCR beta chain was defined by its CDR3 amino acid sequence together with its V-gene family, and reads without a unique V-gene family were excluded. To address suspected cross-contamination and a sequencing artifact, a later analysis removed 550 to 750 highly shared, low-generation-probability nucleotide sequences. In a later analysis, a clonal expansion index for each public chain was calculated from normalized within-repertoire ranks of inferred template counts. In a later analysis, generation probabilities were computed using a VDJ recombination model fitted to out-of-frame rearrangements, and the results were checked against IGoR. In a later analysis, hypergeometric tests were used to score TCR-TCR, TCR-HLA and TCR-CMV co-occurrence, with a repertoire-size bias correction applied to TCR pairs. To estimate false discovery rates, a later analysis permuted the HLA or CMV assignments 20 times. In a later analysis, co-occurring TCRs were grouped using DBSCAN, and TCRdist sequence similarity was added for clustering within HLA-allele-positive subsets. Co-occurrence clustering excluded repertoires with fewer than 30,000 or more than 120,000 public chains, plus five with anomalous nucleotide sharing. TCRdb's version of the immuneACCESS table is confined to in-frame rearrangements and falls short of the full clone set. An unresolved V gene accounts for under half of the shortfall where checked; the remainder is of unknown origin. Clonal size and the V and J genes are those of that table, whereas D and trimming came from the DNA. A total of 35,000 to 45,000 clones appear in this sample, roughly half of them only once. The ten largest clones take up 6% of the sample.

Notes on this clone: Its antigen remains undetermined. No base-level quality is on record; no much larger clone is a single base apart.

After removal of 3 bases from V and 3 bases from J, the junction retains 7 bases not matched to a gene. Including cysteine and phenylalanine, the CDR3 has 15 amino acids. Of all the DNA, just the CDR3 is kept, 45 bases in frame from base 1. Looking up the germline V gene (reference sequence) yields CDR1 LNHDA and CDR2 SQIVND. Broader findings and caveats from the paper: Some IMGT-functional V segments, including TRBV6-2 and TRBV6-3, could not be told apart with the 87-base-pair reads, so those segments were excluded. For the cohort, immune exposure information was limited to CMV serostatus. Only TCR beta chains were sequenced in this cohort, and the absence of alpha or paired-chain data limited detectable features. In vitro tests confirmed that a few of the cytomegalovirus-associated TCR beta chains recognize cytomegalovirus antigens. Broadly in line with IMGT annotations, most TCR beta V segments showed up in productive rearrangements about 87% or about 30% of the time in an earlier analysis of about 500 of the donors. The presence/absence analyses assumed that sequencing depth was roughly uniform across donors, and that assumption may not be true. While some public TCRs were present in many individuals, most TCR sequences turned up only very rarely across donors. A cluster of highly shared sequence variants was judged likely to be a technical artifact of the sequencing pipeline. In a later genetic analysis, fewer N-insertions in productive TCRs were reported among donors in an Asian-associated ancestry cluster than the 666-donor mean. Linkage disequilibrium might explain the correlated functional status among segregating V segments, but an unknown experimental factor could not be excluded. Because counts were too low, seventeen rarely observed V segments, including chromosome 9 orphons, were left out of the earlier analysis of 587 of the donors. In a later analysis, TCR association rates were found to vary across HLA loci, with the most associated TCRs seen for DRB1 alleles and the fewest for HLA-C alleles. The classifier was reported to diagnose cytomegalovirus status with high specificity and sensitivity in both the original cohort and the validation cohort. A later analysis associated approximately 17,000 TCR beta sequences with specific HLA alleles at a false discovery rate of 0.05. A later analysis found that most CMV-associated TCR beta chains appeared HLA-restricted, with HLA associations seemingly driven largely by CMV exposure. The study gave a list of 150 to 200 TCR beta chains associated with cytomegalovirus. In a later genetic analysis, a missense DCLRE1C variant was associated with V-gene and J-gene trimming of TCR beta chains, and the association was replicated in an independent cohort. In a later analysis, HLA-associated TCR beta chains showed more clonal expansion and lower generation probabilities than non-associated chains that were equally common. HLA typing was unavailable for some donors at each locus, so association tests used only the typed subset. When HLA alleles, especially DR and DQ, strongly co-occurred, TCR associations were difficult to assign to individual alleles. The authors suggested that the approach could potentially be generalized to other disease states and immunological phenotypes. A later analysis reported that several top co-occurrence clusters appeared linked to parvovirus B19, influenza, CMV and Epstein-Barr virus. A further reported finding was that TCR beta sequences accurately predicted the HLA-A and HLA-B alleles for most subjects in the first cohort.

The cohort consisted of some 730 healthy bone marrow donors. At the time of sampling, all cohort members were nominally healthy, though unrecorded immune exposures were likely present. The donor was CMV seronegative and was included in the group of hundreds of seronegative cohort members. Each donor provided a peripheral blood sample, and peripheral blood mononuclear cells were used for TCR beta sequencing. Genomic DNA extraction from the blood cell samples was performed with the Qiagen DNeasy Blood Extraction Kit. The sequence joins TRBV19 to TRBJ1-1; 7 bases in the junction line up with TRBD1. Source material: PBMCs. The sequence was obtained from a man between 60 and 70 years old in good health and CMV-seronegative. This receptor carries the CDR3 CASSIWTGGDTEAFF. The bases are TGTGCCAGTAGTATCTGGACAGGAGGCGACACTGAAGCTTTCTTT. The full variable domain, with segments outside the CDR3 supplied by the reference TRBV19 and TRBJ1-1 proteins, appears as DGGITQSPKYLFRKEGQNVTLSCEQNLNHDAMYWYRQDPGQGLRLIYYSQIVNDFQKGDIAEGYSVSREKKESFPLTVTSAQKNPTAFYLCASSIWTGGDTEAFFGQGTRLTVV.